This T cell receptor beta chain was identified during a study of T cells in localized non-small cell lung cancer. As for this clone: Its target is not known.

TCRdb keeps only in-frame clones here, not all; method: immunoSEQ multiplex PCR. The repertoire consists of approximately 21,000 clones, with 70% to 90% occurring once and the leading ten covering roughly 15%. CDR1 and CDR2 (germline): SGHRS, YFSETQ. The length of the CDR3 is 13 residues. V lost 6 bases, J lost 3 bases, and 10 bases lay in between. Study-wide results and limits: Higher blood T cell density tracked longer overall survival. Owing to sequencing of a solitary tumor region, heterogeneity cannot be discounted. In adjacent lung appeared a median roughly 56 of the top 100 tumor clones. Among the tissues sampled, uninvolved adjacent lung had the highest T cell clonality, above tumor.

Sequencing used peripheral blood, obtained before any cancer treatment. The rearrangement links TRBV5-1 to TRBJ2-1, with a weak D call TRBD2 (5 bases). The receptor was isolated from a male donor older than 55 with stage I lung adenocarcinoma. DNA of the CDR3: TGCGCCAGCACGCTCGGGGACTACAATGAGCAGTTCTTC. Residues: CASTLGDYNEQFF.